The source of this T cell receptor (beta chain) is a study of cytomegalovirus exposure and HLA in healthy donors. Turning to the study itself: Early on, a data release was issued that held 65 million to 100 million unique TCRs from HLA-typed donors. Whole-study findings and limits: For most subjects, TCR beta sequences were reported to predict HLA-A and HLA-B alleles with accuracy. Researchers reported that a few CMV-associated chains were confirmed in vitro as CMV antigen-specific. In an earlier analysis, productive rearrangement rates for most beta V segments clustered near 87% or 30%.

PCR amplification relied on 60 Vbeta primers (plus 13 Jbeta primers). The data were produced by immunoSEQ multiplex PCR, yet TCRdb's version contains in-frame clones alone and is incomplete. This table has tens of thousands of clones, 72% appearing once. The CDR3 covers 16 residues. V trimming: 4 bases; J trimming: 4 bases; junction bases outside the gene matches: 12. Germline CDR1 is MGHRA and CDR2 is YSYEKL. With regard to this clone: Its specificity is unknown.

The chain combines TRBV4-1 with TRBJ1-1; 7 bases are shared with TRBD1. The TCR originated in a middle-aged woman in good health and CMV-seropositive. The sequencing input was PBMCs. The CDR3 DNA reads TGCGCCAGCAGCCTCCACCCCAACAGGGGTCCCACTGAAGCTTTCTTT. Its translation: CASSLHPNRGPTEAFF.